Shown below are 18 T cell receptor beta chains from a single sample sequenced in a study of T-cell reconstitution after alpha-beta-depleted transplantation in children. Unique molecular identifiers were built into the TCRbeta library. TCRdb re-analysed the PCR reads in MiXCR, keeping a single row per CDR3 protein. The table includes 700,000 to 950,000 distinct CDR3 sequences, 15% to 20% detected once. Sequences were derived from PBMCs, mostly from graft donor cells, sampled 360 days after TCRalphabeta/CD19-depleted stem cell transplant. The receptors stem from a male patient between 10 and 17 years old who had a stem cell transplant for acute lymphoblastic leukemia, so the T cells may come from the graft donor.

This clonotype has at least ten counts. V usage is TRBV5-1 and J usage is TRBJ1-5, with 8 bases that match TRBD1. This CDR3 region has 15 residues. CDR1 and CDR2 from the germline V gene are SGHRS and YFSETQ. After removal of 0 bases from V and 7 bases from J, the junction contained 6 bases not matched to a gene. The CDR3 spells CASSLVPGGEQPQHF. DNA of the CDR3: TGCGCCAGCAGCTTGGTGCCAGGGGGCGAACAGCCCCAGCATTTT.

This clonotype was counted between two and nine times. CDR3 sequence: CATSDLKASGSYYNEQFF. The DNA of the CDR3 is TGTGCCACCAGTGATTTGAAGGCTAGCGGGAGTTACTACAATGAGCAGTTCTTC. This chain uses TRBV24-1 with TRBJ2-1; 10 nucleotides match TRBD2. This CDR3 spans 18 amino acids. With 0 bases clipped from V and 3 bases from J, the junction kept 7 bases outside the gene matches. Looked up from germline, CDR1 is KGHDR and CDR2 is SFDVKD.

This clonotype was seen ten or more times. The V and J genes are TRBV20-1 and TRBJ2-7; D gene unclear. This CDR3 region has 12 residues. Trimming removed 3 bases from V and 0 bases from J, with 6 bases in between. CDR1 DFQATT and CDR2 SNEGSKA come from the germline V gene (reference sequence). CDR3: CSASEDSYEQYF. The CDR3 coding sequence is TGCAGTGCTAGCGAGGACTCCTACGAGCAGTACTTC.

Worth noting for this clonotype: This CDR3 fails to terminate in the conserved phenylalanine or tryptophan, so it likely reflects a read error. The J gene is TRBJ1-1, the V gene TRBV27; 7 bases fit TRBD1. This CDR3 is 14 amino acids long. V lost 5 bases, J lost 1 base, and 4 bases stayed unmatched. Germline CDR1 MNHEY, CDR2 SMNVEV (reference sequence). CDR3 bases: TGTGCCAGCAGTCCGGGGACAGCGAACACTGAAGCTTTCTGT. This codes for CASSPGTANTEAFC.

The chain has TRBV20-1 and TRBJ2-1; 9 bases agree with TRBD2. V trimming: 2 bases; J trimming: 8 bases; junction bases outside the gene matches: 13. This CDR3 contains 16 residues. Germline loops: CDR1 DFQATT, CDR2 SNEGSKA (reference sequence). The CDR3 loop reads CSARRGGSGSSDEQFF. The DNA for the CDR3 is TGCAGTGCTAGACGGGGAGGTAGCGGGAGTAGCGATGAGCAGTTCTTC.

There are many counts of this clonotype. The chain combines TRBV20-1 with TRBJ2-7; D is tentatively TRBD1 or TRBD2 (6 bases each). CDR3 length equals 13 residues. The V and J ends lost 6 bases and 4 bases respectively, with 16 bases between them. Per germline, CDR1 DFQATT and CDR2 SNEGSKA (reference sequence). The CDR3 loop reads CSAEGGWVYEQYF. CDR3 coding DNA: TGCAGTGCAGAGGGGGGATGGGTATACGAGCAGTACTTC.

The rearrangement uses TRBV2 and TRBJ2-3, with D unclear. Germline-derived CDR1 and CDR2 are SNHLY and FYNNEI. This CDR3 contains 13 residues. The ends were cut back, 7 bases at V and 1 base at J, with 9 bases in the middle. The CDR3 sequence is CASKEFGTDTQYF. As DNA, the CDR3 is TGTGCCAGCAAAGAATTCGGCACAGATACGCAGTATTTT.

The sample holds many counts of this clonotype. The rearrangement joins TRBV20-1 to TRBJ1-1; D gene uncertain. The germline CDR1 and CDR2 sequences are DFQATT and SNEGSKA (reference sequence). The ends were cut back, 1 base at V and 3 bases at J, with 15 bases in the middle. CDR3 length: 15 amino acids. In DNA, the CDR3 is TGCAGTGCTAGAGGAAATCTGGGGTGGGACACTGAAGCTTTCTTT. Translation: CSARGNLGWDTEAFF.

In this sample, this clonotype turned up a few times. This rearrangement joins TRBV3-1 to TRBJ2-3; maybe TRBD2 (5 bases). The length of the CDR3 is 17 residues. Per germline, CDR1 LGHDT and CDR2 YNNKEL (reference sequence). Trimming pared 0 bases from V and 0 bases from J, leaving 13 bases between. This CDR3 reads CASSQDLRRGSTDTQYF. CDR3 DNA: TGTGCCAGCAGCCAAGATCTCCGACGGGGAAGCACAGATACGCAGTATTTT.

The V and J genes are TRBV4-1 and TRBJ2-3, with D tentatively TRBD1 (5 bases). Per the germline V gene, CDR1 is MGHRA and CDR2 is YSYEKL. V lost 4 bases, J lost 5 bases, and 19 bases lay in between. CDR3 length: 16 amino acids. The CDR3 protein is CASSPLGQGWKDTQYF. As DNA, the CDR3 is TGCGCCAGCAGCCCCTTGGGGCAGGGTTGGAAAGATACGCAGTATTTT.

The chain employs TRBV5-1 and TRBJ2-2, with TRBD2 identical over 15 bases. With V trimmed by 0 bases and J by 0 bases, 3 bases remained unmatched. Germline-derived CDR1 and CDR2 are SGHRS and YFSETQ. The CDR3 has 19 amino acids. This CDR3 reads CASSLGGTSGRPNTGELFF. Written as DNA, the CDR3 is TGCGCCAGCAGCTTGGGCGGGACTAGCGGGAGGCCGAACACCGGGGAGCTGTTTTTT.

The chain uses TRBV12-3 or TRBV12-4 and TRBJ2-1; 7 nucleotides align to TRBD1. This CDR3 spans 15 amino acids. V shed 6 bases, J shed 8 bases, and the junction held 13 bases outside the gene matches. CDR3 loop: CASSRRQGVYDEQFF. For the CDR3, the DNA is TGTGCCAGCAGCCGTAGACAGGGCGTGTACGATGAGCAGTTCTTC.

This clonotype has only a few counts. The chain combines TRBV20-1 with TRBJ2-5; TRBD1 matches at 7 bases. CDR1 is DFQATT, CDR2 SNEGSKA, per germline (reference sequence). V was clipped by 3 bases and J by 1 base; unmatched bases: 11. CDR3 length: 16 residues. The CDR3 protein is CSARIQGKGIQETQYF. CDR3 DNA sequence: TGCAGTGCTAGGATACAGGGGAAAGGAATCCAAGAGACCCAGTACTTC.

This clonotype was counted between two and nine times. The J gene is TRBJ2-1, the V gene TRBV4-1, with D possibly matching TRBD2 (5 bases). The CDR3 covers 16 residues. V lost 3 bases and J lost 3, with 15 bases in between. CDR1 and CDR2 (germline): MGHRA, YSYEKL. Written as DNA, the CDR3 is TGCGCCAGCAGCCAGTTTGAGGGCGGTCTCTACAATGAGCAGTTCTTC. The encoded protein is CASSQFEGGLYNEQFF.

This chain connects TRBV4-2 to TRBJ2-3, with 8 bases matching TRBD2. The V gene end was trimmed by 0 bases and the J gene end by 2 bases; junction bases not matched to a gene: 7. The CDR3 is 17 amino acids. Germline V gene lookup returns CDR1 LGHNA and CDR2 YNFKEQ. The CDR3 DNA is TGTGCCAGCAGCCAAGATTTAGCGGGACTACCCACAGATACGCAGTATTTT. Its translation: CASSQDLAGLPTDTQYF.

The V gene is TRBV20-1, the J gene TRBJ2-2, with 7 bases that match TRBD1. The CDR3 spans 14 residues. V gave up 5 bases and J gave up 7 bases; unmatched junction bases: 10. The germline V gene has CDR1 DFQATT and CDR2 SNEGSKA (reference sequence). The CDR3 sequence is CSAEDRVKGGELFF. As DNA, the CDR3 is TGCAGTGCTGAAGACAGGGTTAAGGGCGGGGAGCTGTTTTTT.

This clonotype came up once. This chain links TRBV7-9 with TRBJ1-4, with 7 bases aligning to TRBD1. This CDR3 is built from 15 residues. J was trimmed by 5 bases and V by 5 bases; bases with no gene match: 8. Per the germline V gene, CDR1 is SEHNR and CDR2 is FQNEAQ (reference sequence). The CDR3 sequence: CASSPQGYPNEKLFF. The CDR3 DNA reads TGTGCCAGCAGCCCACAGGGGTATCCAAATGAAAAACTGTTTTTT.

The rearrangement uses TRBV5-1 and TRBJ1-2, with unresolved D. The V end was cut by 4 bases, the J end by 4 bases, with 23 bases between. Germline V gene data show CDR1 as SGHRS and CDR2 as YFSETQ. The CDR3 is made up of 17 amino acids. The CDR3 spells CASSTLTSGSGAYGYTF. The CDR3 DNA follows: TGCGCCAGCAGCACACTCACGTCGGGGAGCGGCGCCTATGGCTACACCTTC.